This record covers a single TCR beta chain. As originally analysed: Scientists estimated how many nucleated cells there were by amplifying reference gene primers. Clones were read by immunoSEQ multiplex PCR, and TCRdb kept only the in-frame ones, dropping some. V, J and clone size are those of that table, while D and trimming were read from the DNA. The sample lists around 130,000 clones; 82% were seen once. The V end was cut by 4 bases, the J end by 5 bases, with 11 bases between. This CDR3 comprises 13 residues. Germline V CDR1 and CDR2: SGHNT, YYREEE (reference sequence). This entry comes from a study of blood T cell repertoires in COVID-19. Overall study: T cells, B-cell-depleted T cells, or PBMCs provided the cDNA or gDNA that served as material.

Sequenced input: peripheral blood. The receptor's source is a human donor in a cohort sampled during active COVID-19. This sequence joins TRBV5-4 and TRBJ2-3, with D possibly matching TRBD1 (5 bases). The CDR3 sequence: CASSDRQGDTQYF. The CDR3 bases are TGTGCCAGCAGCGACCGTCAGGGAGATACGCAGTATTTT. Supplemented by reference TRBV5-4 and TRBJ2-3, the full variable domain reads ETGVTQSPTHLIKTRGQQVTLRCSSQSGHNTVSWYQQALGQGPQFIFQYYREEENGRGNFPPRFSGLQFPNYSSELNVNALELDDSALYLCASSDRQGDTQYFGPGTRLTVL.